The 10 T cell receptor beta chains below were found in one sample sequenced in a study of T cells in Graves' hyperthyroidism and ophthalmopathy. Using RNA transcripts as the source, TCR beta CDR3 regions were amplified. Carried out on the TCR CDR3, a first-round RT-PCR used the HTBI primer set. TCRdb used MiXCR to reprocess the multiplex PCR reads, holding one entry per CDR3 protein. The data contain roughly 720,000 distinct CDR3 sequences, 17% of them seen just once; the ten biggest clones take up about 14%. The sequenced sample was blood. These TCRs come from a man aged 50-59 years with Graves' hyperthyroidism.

The CDR3 coding sequence is TGTGCCTGGAGTGTAATAGTAGGGACTGAAGCTTTCTTT. Translated: CAWSVIVGTEAFF. The chain combines TRBV30 with TRBJ1-1, with D unclear. The CDR3 is 13 amino acids. The germline V gene has CDR1 GTSNPN and CDR2 SVGIG (reference sequence). Trimming took off 0 bases at V and 5 bases at J, with 10 bases between the two ends.

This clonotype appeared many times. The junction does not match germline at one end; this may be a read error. The DNA for the CDR3 is TGCGCCAGCAGCTTGCCCACCTACGAGCAGTACTTC. Translating it yields CASSLPTYEQYF. The J gene is TRBJ2-7, the V gene TRBV28; D is undetermined. The CDR3 is 12 amino acids. Germline V gives CDR1 MDHEN, CDR2 SYDVKM.

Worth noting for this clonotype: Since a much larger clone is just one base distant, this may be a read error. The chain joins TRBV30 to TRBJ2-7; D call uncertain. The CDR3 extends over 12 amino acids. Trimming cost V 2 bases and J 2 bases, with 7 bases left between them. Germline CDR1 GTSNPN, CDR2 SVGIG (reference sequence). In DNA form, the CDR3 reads TGTGCCTGGAGTAGGAATGCCTACGAGCAGTACTTC. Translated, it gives CAWSRNAYEQYF.

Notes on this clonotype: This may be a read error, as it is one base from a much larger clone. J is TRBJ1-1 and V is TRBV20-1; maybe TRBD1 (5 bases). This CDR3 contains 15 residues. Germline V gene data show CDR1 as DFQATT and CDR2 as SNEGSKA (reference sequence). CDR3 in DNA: TGCAGTGCTAGAGAGGACATGAATTTGAACAATGAAGCTTTCTTT. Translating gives CSAREDMNLNNEAFF.

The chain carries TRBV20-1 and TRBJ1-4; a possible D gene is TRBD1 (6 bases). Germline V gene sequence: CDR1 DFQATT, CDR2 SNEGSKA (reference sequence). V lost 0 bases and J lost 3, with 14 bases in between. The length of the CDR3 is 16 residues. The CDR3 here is CSARDRTGSANEKLFF. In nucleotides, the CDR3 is TGCAGTGCTAGAGATCGAACAGGGAGTGCTAATGAAAAACTGTTTTTT.

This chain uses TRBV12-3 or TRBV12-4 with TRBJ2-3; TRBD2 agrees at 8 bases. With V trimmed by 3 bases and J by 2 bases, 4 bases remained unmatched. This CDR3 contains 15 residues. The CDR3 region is CASSFGRGATDTQYF. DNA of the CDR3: TGTGCCAGCAGTTTCGGGCGGGGGGCCACAGATACGCAGTATTTT.

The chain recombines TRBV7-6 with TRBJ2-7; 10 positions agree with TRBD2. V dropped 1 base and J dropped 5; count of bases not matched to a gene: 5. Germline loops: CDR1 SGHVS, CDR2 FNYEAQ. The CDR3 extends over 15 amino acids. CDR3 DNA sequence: TGTGCCAGCAGCTTAGAACTAGCGGGAAGGAACGAGCAGTACTTC. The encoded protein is CASSLELAGRNEQYF.

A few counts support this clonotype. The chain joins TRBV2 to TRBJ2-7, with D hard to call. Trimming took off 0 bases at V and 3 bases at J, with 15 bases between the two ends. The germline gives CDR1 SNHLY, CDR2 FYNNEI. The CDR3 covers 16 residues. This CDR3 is CASSEADRWSHYEQYF. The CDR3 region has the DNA TGTGCCAGCAGTGAAGCGGATAGGTGGTCCCACTACGAGCAGTACTTC. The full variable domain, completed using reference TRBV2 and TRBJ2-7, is EPEVTQTPSHQVTQMGQEVILRCVPISNHLYFYWYRQILGQKVEFLVSFYNNEISEKSEIFDDQFSVERPDGSNFTLKIRSTKLEDSAMYFCASSEADRWSHYEQYFGPGTRLTVT.

The CDR3 DNA reads TGTGCCAGCAGTGAACGTCACCCTAACACCGGGGAGCTGTTTTTT. Translation: CASSERHPNTGELFF. The genes are TRBV2 and TRBJ2-2; D is undetermined. The CDR3 contains 15 residues. V was cut by 2 bases and J by 2 bases, with 9 bases left in between. Germline CDR1 and CDR2: SNHLY and FYNNEI.

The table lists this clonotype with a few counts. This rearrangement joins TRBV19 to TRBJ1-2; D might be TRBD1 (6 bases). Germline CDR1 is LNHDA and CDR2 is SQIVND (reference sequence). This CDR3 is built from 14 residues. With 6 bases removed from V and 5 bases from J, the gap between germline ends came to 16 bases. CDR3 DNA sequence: TGTGCCAGTAGCTCGGGCGGACAGCCTTATGGCTACACCTTC. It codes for CASSSGGQPYGYTF.